This T cell receptor beta chain was captured in a study of blood T cell repertoires in COVID-19. Background on the study: COVID-19 samples collected from the United States, Italy and Spain covered acute and convalescent phases. The cDNA or gDNA used as material had been derived from T cells, B-cell-depleted T cells, or PBMCs.

The V segment lost 4 bases and the J segment 7 bases; nucleotides outside the gene matches: 3. Germline V CDR1 and CDR2: LNHDA, SQIVND (reference sequence). This CDR3 spans 14 amino acids. Authors' analysis steps: Researchers report that nucleated cell counts were estimated from reference gene primer amplification. Some clones are missing from TCRdb's copy, which holds only in-frame ones; the method was immunoSEQ multiplex PCR. The DNA gave D and trimming, while V, J and clone size come from that table. The top ten hold 1.7% of the sample, which has approximately 97,000 clones, around nine tenths seen once.

Sequencing was carried out using peripheral blood. This TCR derives from a man aged 60 to 69 with acute or convalescent COVID-19. The rearrangement joins TRBV19 to TRBJ2-4, with 11 bases that match TRBD2. CDR3 nucleotide sequence: TGTGCCAGTAGTAGACTAGCGGGGTCGAACATTCAGTACTTC. It codes for CASSRLAGSNIQYF.